This entry concerns a single T cell receptor (beta chain). This sample was taken from a study of spatial heterogeneity in lung cancer. TCRdb itself ran the 5' RACE reads through MiXCR, one entry per CDR3 protein. The table records approximately 27,000 distinct CDR3 sequences, approximately 6% of them present only once. The V segment lost 6 bases and the J segment 4 bases; nucleotides outside the gene matches: 3. Germline assignment: CDR1 MNHEY and CDR2 SVGEGT. The CDR3 consists of 14 residues. Sample time point: blood at routine non-recurrence follow-up after resection. Frozen PBMC, nontumor lung or tumor provided whole RNA, which was sequenced unsorted.

V and J are TRBV6-2 or TRBV6-3 and TRBJ2-5, with 12 bases identical to TRBD2. Specimen: PBMCs, collected at follow-up. The origin of this receptor is a male donor with early-stage non-small cell lung cancer. The DNA for the CDR3 is TGTGCCAGCAGGCCGACTAGCGGGGGAGAGACCCAGTACTTC. This codes for CASRPTSGGETQYF.